The sequence of this T cell receptor beta chain was determined in a study of T cells in localized non-small cell lung cancer. Sequencing used immunoSEQ multiplex PCR; TCRdb keeps in-frame clones, though not all of them. This sample has 30,000 to 35,000 clones, with 88% found just once. Study-level results: Among the tissues sampled, uninvolved adjacent lung had the highest T cell clonality, above tumor. Heterogeneity cannot be ruled out, as sequencing used one tumor region only. Longer survival (overall) was linked to higher T cell density in blood. Median about 56 top-100 tumor clones were shared with paired adjacent lung.

The V gene's germline CDR1 is SGDLS and CDR2 YYNGEE. V was pared by 4 bases and J by 4 bases, with 8 bases between. The CDR3 length is 12 residues. With respect to this clone: Its antigen remains unknown.

The sequencing used peripheral blood, collected before any cancer treatment. The receptor's source is a woman aged 40 to 75 with stage I lung adenocarcinoma. This chain uses TRBV9 with TRBJ1-1; D ambiguous. The CDR3 region is CASSPVLTEAFF. CDR3 bases: TGTGCCAGCAGCCCAGTACTCACTGAAGCTTTCTTT.